This T cell receptor beta chain was obtained from a study of human T cells and chemical hapten exposure. Background on the study: Patches with 0.01% DPC went on the upper back, and the tests were read at 6 days. Study-wide points: The count of PT1 expanded TCRs correlated positively with patch test score. After DPC sensitization, TCRs above 1 in 1000 frequency showed no change.

Comment on this clonotype: The antigen remains unidentified.

The time point here: patch test 3, about 24 weeks after DPC sensitization. The treatment denotes: therapeutic diphenylcyclopropenone sensitization with weekly scalp DPC. Every donor had alopecia and was 18 to 70 years old; all were suitable for DPC. TCRdb re-derived calls from the RACE reads in MiXCR, one entry per CDR3 protein. In the table there are 45,000 to 60,000 distinct CDR3 sequences, around 11% of which are singletons. Trimming left V 5 bases short and J 2 bases short, with 9 bases between. There are 13 residues in the CDR3. The V gene's germline CDR1 is SQVTM and CDR2 ANQGSEA. The sequence was collected from a man under 40 with alopecia areata. Some clones in this sample may be carry-over from other donors' samples. The sequences come from whole blood, collected in connection with sensitization to the hapten diphenylcyclopropenone (DPC). The V call is TRBV29-1, the J call TRBJ2-2; D is uncertain. In DNA form, the CDR3 reads TGCAGCGTTCGGTTGCTCAACACCGGGGAGCTGTTTTTT. Amino acid sequence: CSVRLLNTGELFF.